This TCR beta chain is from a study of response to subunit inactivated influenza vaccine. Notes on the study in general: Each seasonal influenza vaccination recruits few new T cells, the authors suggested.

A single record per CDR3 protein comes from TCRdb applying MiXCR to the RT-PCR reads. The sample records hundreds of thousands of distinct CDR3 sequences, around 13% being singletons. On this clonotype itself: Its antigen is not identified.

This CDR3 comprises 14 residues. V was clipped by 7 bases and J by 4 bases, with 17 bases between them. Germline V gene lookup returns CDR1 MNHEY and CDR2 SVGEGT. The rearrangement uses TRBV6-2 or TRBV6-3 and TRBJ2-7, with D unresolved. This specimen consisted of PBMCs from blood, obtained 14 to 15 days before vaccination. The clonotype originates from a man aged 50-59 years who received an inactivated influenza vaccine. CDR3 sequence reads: CASTRDGNNYEQYF. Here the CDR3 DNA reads TGTGCCAGCACCAGAGACGGAAATAATTACGAGCAGTACTTC.